The 9 T cell receptor beta chains below all came from one sample that was sequenced in a study of shared clonotypes between healthy human individuals. The protocol was immunoSEQ multiplex PCR, while the TCRdb copy is restricted to in-frame clones and leaves out a portion. The table includes fewer than 1 million clones, just over 95% detected once. CD45RO-negative cells were positively selected for CCR7, leaving out terminally differentiated effector memory CD45RA+ cells. The sample taken for sequencing was naive CD8+ T cells sorted from blood. These TCRs come from a man aged 25-45 years in good health.

A single count supports this clone. The V call is TRBV11-3, the J call TRBJ2-7; a possible D gene is TRBD1 (5 bases). Trimming stripped 6 bases from V and 3 bases from J, with 15 bases between. The CDR3 runs to 14 residues. Germline assignment: CDR1 SGHNT and CDR2 YENEEA. CDR3 protein: CASSAPGPNYEQYF. The CDR3 coding sequence is TGTGCCAGCAGTGCCCCAGGGCCAAACTACGAGCAGTACTTC.

The chain carries TRBV10-2 and TRBJ2-7; no clear D gene. This CDR3 spans 13 amino acids. Germline CDR1 reads WSHSY; CDR2 reads SAAADI. Trimming removed 5 bases at V and 6 bases at J, with 14 bases between. The CDR3 DNA reads TGCGCCAGCAGTAATAATGTATACGGCGAGCAGTACTTC. As protein: CASSNNVYGEQYF.

This chain links TRBV25-1 with TRBJ2-7; no clear D gene. The CDR3 consists of 15 residues. Germline V lookup: CDR1 MGHDK, CDR2 SYGVNS. V lost 0 bases and J 4 bases, leaving 13 bases between the germline ends. CDR3 nucleotide sequence: TGTGCCAGCAGTGAATATTCGGGTCCGTATTACGAGCAGTACTTC. It specifies CASSEYSGPYYEQYF.

This rearrangement joins TRBV2 to TRBJ1-1; a possible D gene is TRBD1 (6 bases). The CDR3 covers 17 residues. Germline CDR1 SNHLY, CDR2 FYNNEI. The V and J ends lost 8 bases and 0 bases respectively, with 22 bases between them. CDR3 residues: CASYGVSGALMNTEAFF. The CDR3 bases are TGTGCCAGCTATGGGGTATCAGGGGCTCTTATGAACACTGAAGCTTTCTTT. The whole variable domain, filled in from reference TRBV2 and TRBJ1-1, reads EPEVTQTPSHQVTQMGQEVILRCVPISNHLYFYWYRQILGQKVEFLVSFYNNEISEKSEIFDDQFSVERPDGSNFTLKIRSTKLEDSAMYFCASYGVSGALMNTEAFFGQGTRLTVV.

In this sample, this clone turned up once. V usage is TRBV5-4 and J usage is TRBJ2-1; 12 nucleotides line up with TRBD2. With 5 bases clipped from V and 8 bases from J, the junction kept 8 bases outside the gene matches. Germline CDR1 and CDR2: SGHNT and YYREEE (reference sequence). The CDR3 runs to 15 residues. CDR3 loop: CASRRGLAGDDEQFF. The CDR3 coding sequence is TGTGCCAGCAGGCGGGGACTAGCGGGCGACGATGAGCAGTTCTTC.

The V gene is TRBV5-6, the J gene TRBJ2-7, with D tentatively TRBD1 or TRBD2 (5 bases each). V lost 4 bases and J lost 8, with 22 bases in between. CDR1 and CDR2 from the germline V gene are SGHDT and YYEEEE. This CDR3 is 15 amino acids long. This CDR3 is CASSPRTSGPPKQYF. The CDR3, as DNA: TGTGCCAGCAGCCCGCGCACTTCGGGGCCCCCAAAGCAGTACTTC.

This chain connects TRBV15 to TRBJ1-5; 7 bases are shared with TRBD1. The CDR3 loop spans 14 amino acids. V lost 8 bases and J lost 4; bases outside the gene matches: 8. Germline-derived CDR1 and CDR2 are LNHNV and YYDKDF (reference sequence). The CDR3 region is CATEPGQRNQPQHF. DNA for the CDR3: TGTGCCACCGAACCGGGACAGCGTAATCAGCCCCAGCATTTT. Looking up the rest from reference TRBV15 and TRBJ1-5 gives the full variable domain: DAMVIQNPRYQVTQFGKPVTLSCSQTLNHNVMYWYQQKSSQAPKLLFHYYDKDFNNEADTPDNFQSRRPNTSFCFLDIRSPGLGDTAMYLCATEPGQRNQPQHFGDGTRLSIL.

This chain uses TRBV5-1 with TRBJ2-7; D is unclear. The CDR3 contains 14 residues. V gave up 2 bases and J gave up 2 bases, with 11 bases separating them. Germline lookup yields CDR1 SGHRS and CDR2 YFSETQ. CDR3 nucleotide sequence: TGCGCCAGCAGCTTCGCGGACGGCGCCTACGAGCAGTACTTC. Residues: CASSFADGAYEQYF.

The rearrangement joins TRBV27 to TRBJ2-7; the match to TRBD2 covers 7 bases. The CDR3 totals 15 residues. Germline CDR1 MNHEY, CDR2 SMNVEV (reference sequence). The V gene end was trimmed by 5 bases and the J gene end by 1 base; junction bases not matched to a gene: 8. The CDR3 region has the DNA TGTGCCAGCAGTCCATTCCGCGGGGGTTCCTACGAGCAGTACTTC. Translated: CASSPFRGGSYEQYF.